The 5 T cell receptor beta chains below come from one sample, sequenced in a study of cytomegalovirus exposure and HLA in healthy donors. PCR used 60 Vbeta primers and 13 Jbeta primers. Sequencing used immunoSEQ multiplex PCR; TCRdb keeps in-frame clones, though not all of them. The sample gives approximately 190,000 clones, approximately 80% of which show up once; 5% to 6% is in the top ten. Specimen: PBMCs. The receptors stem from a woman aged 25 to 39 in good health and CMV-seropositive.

The DNA of the CDR3 is TGTGCCAGCAGTTTAGAGTCCCGTGGCTCCTACAATGAGCAGTTCTTC. Amino acids: CASSLESRGSYNEQFF. This chain joins TRBV6-5 and TRBJ2-1; D not certain. This CDR3 has 16 amino acids. Trimming took off 4 bases at V and 0 bases at J, with 13 bases between the two ends. CDR1 MNHEY and CDR2 SVGAGI come from the germline V gene.

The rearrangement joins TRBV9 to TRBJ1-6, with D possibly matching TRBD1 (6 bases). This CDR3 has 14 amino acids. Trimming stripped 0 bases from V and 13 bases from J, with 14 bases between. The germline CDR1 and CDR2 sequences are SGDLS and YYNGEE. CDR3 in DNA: TGTGCCAGCAGCGTAGCATCGGACAGACGCCCCCTCCACTTT. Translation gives CASSVASDRRPLHF.

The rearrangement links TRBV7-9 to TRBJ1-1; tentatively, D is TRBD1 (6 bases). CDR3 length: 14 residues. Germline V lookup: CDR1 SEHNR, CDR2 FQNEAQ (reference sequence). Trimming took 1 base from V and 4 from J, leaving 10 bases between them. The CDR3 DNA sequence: TGTGCCAGCAGCTTAGTACAGGGCGGCACTGAAGCTTTCTTT. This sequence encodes CASSLVQGGTEAFF.

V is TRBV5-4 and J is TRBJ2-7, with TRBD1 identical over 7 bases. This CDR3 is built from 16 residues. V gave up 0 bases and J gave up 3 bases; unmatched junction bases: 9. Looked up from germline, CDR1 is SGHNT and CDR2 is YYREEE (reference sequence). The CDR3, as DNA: TGTGCCAGCAGCTTGGACCCAGGACAGGCGGGCTACGAGCAGTACTTC. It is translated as CASSLDPGQAGYEQYF.

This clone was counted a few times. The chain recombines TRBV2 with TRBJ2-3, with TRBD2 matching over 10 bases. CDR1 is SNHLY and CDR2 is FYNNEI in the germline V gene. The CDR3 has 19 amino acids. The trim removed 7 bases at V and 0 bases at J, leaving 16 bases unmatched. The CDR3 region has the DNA TGTGCCAGCACTAAACGAGCGGGAGGGAGGTGGGGGAGCACAGATACGCAGTATTTT. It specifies CASTKRAGGRWGSTDTQYF.